A selection of T cell receptor beta chains follows, all from one sample in a study of identical twins. TCRdb reanalysed the 5' RACE reads using MiXCR and keeps one entry per CDR3 protein. In the table there are 310,000 or so distinct CDR3 sequences, roughly 8.6% of which are singletons. The same sample was also used in a study of yellow fever vaccine responses in identical twins.

Sequencing was carried out using CD8+ T cells sorted from blood. These receptors all stem from a woman aged 18-35 years in good health. Both conserved end residues are part of each CDR3. The D gene is left open where the match is weak. Part of the rows lack a size; the others show once, few, many or a class for expanded clones.

TRBV7-2	.	.	14	TRBJ2-7	TGTGCCAGCAGCCCAACGCCGGTCTCCTACGAGCAGTACTTC	CASSPTPVSYEQYF
TRBV25-1	.	many	13	TRBJ1-1	TGTGCCAGCAGTGACGGGGGGCGCACTGAAGCTTTCTTT	CASSDGGRTEAFF
TRBV29-1	TRBD2	many	17	TRBJ2-2	TGCAGCGTCCTCGAGGAGGCTAGCGGGTGGAACACCGGGGAGCTGTTTTTT	CSVLEEASGWNTGELFF
TRBV6-2/TRBV6-3	.	.	15	TRBJ2-7	TGTGCCAGCAGTAGTACTCCGGGACACCTCTACGAGCAGTACTTC	CASSSTPGHLYEQYF
TRBV10-3	.	.	14	TRBJ2-1	TGTGCCATCAGTGAGATCGACAGGGAGGGTGAGCAGTTCTTC	CAISEIDREGEQFF
TRBV6-6	.	.	13	TRBJ2-1	TGTGCCAGCAGTTTCACCGGGACCAATGAGCAGTTCTTC	CASSFTGTNEQFF
TRBV20-1	.	.	14	TRBJ2-1	TGCAGTGCTATTGGCGGGGGCGCCTACAATGAGCAGTTCTTC	CSAIGGGAYNEQFF
TRBV6-2/TRBV6-3	TRBD1	few	18	TRBJ1-5	TGTGCCAGCAGTTACTCCTTCGACAGGGGACTTGGCAATCAGCCCCAGCATTTT	CASSYSFDRGLGNQPQHF
TRBV2	.	many	12	TRBJ2-4	TGTGCCAGCACAGGGTCCGGAAACATTCAGTACTTC	CASTGSGNIQYF
TRBV28	.	many	18	TRBJ2-4	TGTGCCAGCAGTCTCCTGGCTGACACGCATGGGGGAAAAAACATTCAGTACTTC	CASSLLADTHGGKNIQYF
TRBV28	.	.	15	TRBJ2-2	TGTGCCAGCAGTTTCCGGGGGCCTCTGGCCGGGGAGCTGTTTTTT	CASSFRGPLAGELFF
TRBV7-9	TRBD2	few	15	TRBJ2-7	TGTGCCAGCAGCTCGGGACTAGCGGGAGAGGACGAGCAGTACTTC	CASSSGLAGEDEQYF
TRBV3-1	TRBD2	many	16	TRBJ2-7	TGTGCCAGCAGCCAAGAACGACTAGCGGGAATCGACGAGCAGTACTTC	CASSQERLAGIDEQYF
TRBV19	TRBD2	.	14	TRBJ2-1	TGTGCCAGTACACCAGGGACTACGTTATTCGGGCAGTTCTTC	CASTPGTTLFGQFF
TRBV6-1	TRBD2	.	15	TRBJ2-1	TGTGCCAGCAGCCGCCCCGGGGGGGCGGACAATGAGCAGTTCTTC	CASSRPGGADNEQFF
TRBV5-1	.	.	14	TRBJ2-7	TGCGCCAGCAGCTTGGATCCTAGCGAGCTGGAGCAGTACTTC	CASSLDPSELEQYF
TRBV7-2	TRBD2	many	14	TRBJ2-7	TGCGCCAGCAGCCTGACTAGCGGGAGCTACGAGCAGTACTTC	CASSLTSGSYEQYF
TRBV2	.	many	16	TRBJ2-7	TGTGCCAGCAGTGAATATTTGGGTGGGCTCTCCTACGAGCAGTACTTC	CASSEYLGGLSYEQYF
TRBV7-2	.	.	15	TRBJ2-7	TGTGCCAGCAGCACTATCCCGGGGCCGAATTACGAGCAGTACTTC	CASSTIPGPNYEQYF
TRBV7-9	.	few	15	TRBJ1-2	TGTGCCAGCAGCTTATCCGGACAGAAATTATATGGCTACACCTTC	CASSLSGQKLYGYTF
TRBV29-1	.	.	12	TRBJ1-1	TGCAGCGTTGAGGGTATGAACACTGAAGCTTTCTTT	CSVEGMNTEAFF
TRBV3-1	TRBD1	.	15	TRBJ2-7	TGTGCCAGCAGCCTAAACAGGGGGCGCGAATCCGAGCAGTACTTC	CASSLNRGRESEQYF
TRBV7-3	TRBD1	many	16	TRBJ2-6	TGTGCCAGCAGCTTACATCAGGGGGCTGGGGCCAACGTCCTGACTTTC	CASSLHQGAGANVLTF
TRBV14	TRBD2	.	17	TRBJ2-2	TGTGCCAGCAGCCAAGATTCCCTAGCGGGATTGACCGGGGAGCTGTTTTTT	CASSQDSLAGLTGELFF
TRBV3-1	TRBD2	few	19	TRBJ2-7	TGTGCCAGCAGCCAAGAAGGTGGACTAGCGGGAGTAGGGTCCTACGAGCAGTACTTC	CASSQEGGLAGVGSYEQYF
TRBV12-3/TRBV12-4	.	many	12	TRBJ1-2	TGTGCCAGCAACTTCGGACAGCTCGGCTACACCTTC	CASNFGQLGYTF
TRBV4-2	.	many	14	TRBJ2-7	TGTGCCAGCAGCCCCTTTTGGGGGCCCTACGAGCAGTACTTC	CASSPFWGPYEQYF
TRBV24-1	.	few	13	TRBJ1-2	TGTGCCACCAGTGAACAGGGCGACTATGGCTACACCTTC	CATSEQGDYGYTF
TRBV6-5	.	few	18	TRBJ2-7	TGTGCCAGCAGTTACTCGATGGGGGACTCTTCGGGGATCGACGAGCAGTACTTC	CASSYSMGDSSGIDEQYF
TRBV12-3/TRBV12-4	TRBD1	many	15	TRBJ1-2	TGTGCCAGCAGTTCACCGGGACAGGGGGATCTTGGCTACACCTTC	CASSSPGQGDLGYTF
TRBV20-1	TRBD2	.	16	TRBJ2-3	TGCAGTGCGGACTTGGGACTAGCCGTCGGCACAGATACGCAGTATTTT	CSADLGLAVGTDTQYF
TRBV3-1	TRBD1	few	17	TRBJ2-7	TGTGCCAGCAGCCCCCCTCCGGCAGGGGGCGTCGGTTACGAGCAGTACTTC	CASSPPPAGGVGYEQYF
TRBV25-1	.	.	14	TRBJ2-3	TGTGCCAGCACCCCCGGGACTAGCACAGATACGCAGTATTTT	CASTPGTSTDTQYF
TRBV2	.	few	16	TRBJ2-7	TGTGCCAGCAGTAGGGGGAAGCAGCGGGGCTTCTACGAGCAGTACTTC	CASSRGKQRGFYEQYF
TRBV7-2	.	many	12	TRBJ2-7	TGTGCCAGCAGCTCCCCGGAATTCGAGCAGTACTTC	CASSSPEFEQYF
TRBV6-1	TRBD1	.	16	TRBJ2-5	TGTGCCAGCAGTGAATACGGGACAGGGGCGGGGGAGACCCAGTACTTC	CASSEYGTGAGETQYF
TRBV7-8	.	many	17	TRBJ2-5	TGTGCCAGCAGCTCCGAGGATTATGGTGGGGGAGAAGAGACCCAGTACTTC	CASSSEDYGGGEETQYF
TRBV18	.	.	14	TRBJ2-7	TGTGCCAGCTCAATCCCCGGGACAATTTACGAGCAGTACTTC	CASSIPGTIYEQYF
TRBV5-1	.	few	13	TRBJ2-5	TGCGCCAGCAGCCCCATCGACAGGGAGACCCAGTACTTC	CASSPIDRETQYF
TRBV6-5	.	many	15	TRBJ1-1	TGTGCCAGCAGTTCCATGACAGTGTTGAACACTGAAGCTTTCTTT	CASSSMTVLNTEAFF
TRBV29-1	TRBD2	few	12	TRBJ2-2	TGCAGCGTTTTAAGCGGGGGGGCCGAGCTGTTTTTT	CSVLSGGAELFF
TRBV12-3/TRBV12-4	.	many	9	TRBJ1-1	TGTGCCAGCAGTTTTCCGGCTTTCTTT	CASSFPAFF